This T cell receptor beta chain emerged from a study of vaccination and CD4 T cells after COVID-19. Study-level information: Samples taken post-COVID came a median 101 days after diagnosis, ranging from 35 to 161. Overlapping peptides of the spike proteins of SARS-CoV-2, HCoV-NL63, HCoV-OC43 and HCoV-229E were used for cell stimulation.

Treatment here: approximately nine-day PBMC culture with coronavirus spike peptide pools or control peptides (ViraFEST assay). Pre-COVID-19 pandemic sampling (2011-2018) yielded the unexposed donor's CD4+ T cells. By sample fraction, this clonotype is medium-sized. Antigen: not known. Once obtained from cultured CD4+ T cells, the DNA was sequenced using the Oncomine TCR Beta short-read assay. One entry per CDR3 protein, called by TCRdb with MiXCR from the PCR reads. The sample records approximately 1,500 distinct CDR3 sequences, 9.5% to 12% being singletons. Input material: CD4+ T cells from blood, cultured in vitro. This sequence was found in a human donor in good health.

CDR3 sequence: CASTRWGGTEAFF. In DNA, the CDR3 is TGTGCCAGTACTCGGTGGGGTGGCACTGAAGCTTTCTTT. The chain employs TRBV19 and TRBJ1-1; D not certain. The CDR3 extends over 13 amino acids. The germline gives CDR1 LNHDA, CDR2 SQIVND (reference sequence). V shed 7 bases and J shed 4 bases, with 13 bases lying between them. The whole variable domain, filled in from reference TRBV19 and TRBJ1-1, reads DGGITQSPKYLFRKEGQNVTLSCEQNLNHDAMYWYRQDPGQGLRLIYYSQIVNDFQKGDIAEGYSVSREKKESFPLTVTSAQKNPTAFYLCASTRWGGTEAFFGQGTRLTVV.